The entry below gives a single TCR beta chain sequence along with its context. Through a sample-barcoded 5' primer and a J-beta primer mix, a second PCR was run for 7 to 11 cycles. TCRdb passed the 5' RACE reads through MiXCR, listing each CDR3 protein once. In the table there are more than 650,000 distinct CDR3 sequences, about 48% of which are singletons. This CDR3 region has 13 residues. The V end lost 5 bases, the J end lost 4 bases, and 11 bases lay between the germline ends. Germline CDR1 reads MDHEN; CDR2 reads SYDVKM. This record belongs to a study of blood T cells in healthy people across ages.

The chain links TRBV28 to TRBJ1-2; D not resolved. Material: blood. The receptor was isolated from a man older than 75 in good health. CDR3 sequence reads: CASSLLARYGYTF. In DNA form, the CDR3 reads TGTGCCAGCAGTCTATTAGCCCGCTATGGCTACACCTTC.